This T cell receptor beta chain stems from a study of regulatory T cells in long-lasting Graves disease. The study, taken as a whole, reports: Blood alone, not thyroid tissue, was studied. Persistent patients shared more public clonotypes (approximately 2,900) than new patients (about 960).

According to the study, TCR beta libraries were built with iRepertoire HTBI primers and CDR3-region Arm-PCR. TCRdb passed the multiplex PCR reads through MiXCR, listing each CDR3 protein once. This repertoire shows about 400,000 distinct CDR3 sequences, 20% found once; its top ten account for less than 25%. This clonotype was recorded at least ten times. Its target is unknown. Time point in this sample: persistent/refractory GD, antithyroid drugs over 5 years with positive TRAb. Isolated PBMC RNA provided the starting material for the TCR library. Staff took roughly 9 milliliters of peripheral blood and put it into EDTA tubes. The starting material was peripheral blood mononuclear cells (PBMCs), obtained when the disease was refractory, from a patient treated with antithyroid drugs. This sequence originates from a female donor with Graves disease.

The CDR3 loop is CASSWTSGVYEQYF. The DNA of the CDR3 is TGTGCCAGCAGTTGGACTAGCGGGGTCTACGAGCAGTACTTC. This rearrangement joins TRBV6-5 to TRBJ2-7; TRBD2 matches at 12 bases. The CDR3 is made up of 14 amino acids. Germline V lookup: CDR1 MNHEY, CDR2 SVGAGI. J lost 3 bases, V lost 4 bases, and 1 base had no gene match.